This T cell receptor beta chain was sequenced in a study of CD4 T cells in relation to SARS-CoV-2 and coronaviruses. Note on this clone: What it binds is not known.

Naive or memory CD4+ cells were cultured 1:1 with T cell-depleted PBMCs plus CEF. This CDR3 spans 15 amino acids. Looked up from germline, CDR1 is MNHEY and CDR2 is SVGAGI. Trimming shortened V by 4 bases and J by 6 bases, and 16 bases separated the two germline ends. Repertoires were generated with immunoSEQ multiplex PCR, while TCRdb's copy carries only in-frame clones and drops some. In the table there are tens of thousands of clones, over 75% of which are singletons. The source material was naive CD4+ T cells from PBMCs, cultured in vitro. Described subset: naive CD4+ T cells isolated by negative enrichment. J is TRBJ2-4 and V is TRBV6-5; D perhaps matches TRBD2 (6 bases). This TCR derives from an adult with COVID-19. The CDR3 loop is CASSSSAGGGNIQYF. As DNA, the CDR3 is TGTGCCAGCAGTTCCTCGGCCGGGGGTGGAAACATTCAGTACTTC.